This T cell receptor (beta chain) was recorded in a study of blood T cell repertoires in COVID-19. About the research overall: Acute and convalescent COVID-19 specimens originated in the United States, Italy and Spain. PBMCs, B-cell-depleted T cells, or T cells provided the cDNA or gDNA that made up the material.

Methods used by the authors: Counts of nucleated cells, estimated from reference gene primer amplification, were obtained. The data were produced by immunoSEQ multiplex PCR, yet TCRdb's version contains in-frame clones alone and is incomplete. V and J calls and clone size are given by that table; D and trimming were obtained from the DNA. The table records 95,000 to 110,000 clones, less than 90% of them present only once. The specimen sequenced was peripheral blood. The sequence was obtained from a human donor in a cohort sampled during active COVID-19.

CDR3 nucleotide sequence: TGTGCCAGCAGCCCCGGGACAGGGGTTCAGCCCCAGCATTTT. Its protein is CASSPGTGVQPQHF. This chain uses TRBV6-2 or TRBV6-3 with TRBJ1-5, with 10 bases identical to TRBD1. The germline V gene has CDR1 MNHEY and CDR2 SVGEGT. The CDR3 loop spans 14 amino acids. The ends lost 6 bases at V and 6 bases at J; junction bases unmatched: 5.